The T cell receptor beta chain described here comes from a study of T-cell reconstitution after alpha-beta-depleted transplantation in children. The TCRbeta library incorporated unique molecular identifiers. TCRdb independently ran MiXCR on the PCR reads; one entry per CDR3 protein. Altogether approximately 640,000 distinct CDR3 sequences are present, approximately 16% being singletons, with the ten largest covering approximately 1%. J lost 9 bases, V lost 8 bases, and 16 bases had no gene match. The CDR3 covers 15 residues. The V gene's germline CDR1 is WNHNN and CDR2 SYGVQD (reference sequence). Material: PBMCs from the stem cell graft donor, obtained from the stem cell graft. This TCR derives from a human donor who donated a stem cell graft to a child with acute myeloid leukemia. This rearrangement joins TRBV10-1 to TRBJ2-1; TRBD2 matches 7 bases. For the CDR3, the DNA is TGCGCCAGCTCTCTTAGCGGGCGGGCTGGGTTTGAGCAGTTCTTC. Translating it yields CASSLSGRAGFEQFF.